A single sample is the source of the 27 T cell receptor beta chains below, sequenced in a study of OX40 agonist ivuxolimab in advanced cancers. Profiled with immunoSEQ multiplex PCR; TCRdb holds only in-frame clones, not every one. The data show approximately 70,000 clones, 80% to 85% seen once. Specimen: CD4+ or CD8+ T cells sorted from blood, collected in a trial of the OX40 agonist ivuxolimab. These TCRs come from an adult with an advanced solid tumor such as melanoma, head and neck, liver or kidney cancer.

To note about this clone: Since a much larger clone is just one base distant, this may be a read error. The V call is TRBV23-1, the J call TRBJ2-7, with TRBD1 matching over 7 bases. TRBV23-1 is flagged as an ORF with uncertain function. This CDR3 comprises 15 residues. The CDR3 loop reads CASSHRDRDSCEQYF. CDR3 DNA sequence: TGCGCCAGCAGTCACCGGGACAGAGACTCCTGCGAGCAGTACTTC.

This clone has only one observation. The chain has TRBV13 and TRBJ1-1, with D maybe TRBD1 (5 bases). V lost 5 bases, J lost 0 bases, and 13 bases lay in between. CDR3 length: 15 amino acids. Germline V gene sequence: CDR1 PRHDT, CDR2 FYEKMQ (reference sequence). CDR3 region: CASSPMGPLNTEAFF. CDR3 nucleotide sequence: TGTGCCAGCAGCCCAATGGGACCCCTGAACACTGAAGCTTTCTTT.

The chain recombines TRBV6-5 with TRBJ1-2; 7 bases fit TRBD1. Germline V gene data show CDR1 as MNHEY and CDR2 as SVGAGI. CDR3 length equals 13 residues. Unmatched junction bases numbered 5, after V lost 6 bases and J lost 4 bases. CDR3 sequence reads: CASRQGLGYGYTF. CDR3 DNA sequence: TGTGCCAGCAGACAGGGGCTTGGCTATGGCTACACCTTC.

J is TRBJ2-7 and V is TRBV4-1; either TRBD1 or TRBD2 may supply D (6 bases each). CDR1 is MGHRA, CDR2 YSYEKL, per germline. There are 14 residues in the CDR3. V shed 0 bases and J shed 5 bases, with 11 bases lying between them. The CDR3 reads CASSQDLGGDEQYF. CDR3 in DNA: TGCGCCAGCAGCCAAGATCTGGGGGGCGACGAGCAGTACTTC.

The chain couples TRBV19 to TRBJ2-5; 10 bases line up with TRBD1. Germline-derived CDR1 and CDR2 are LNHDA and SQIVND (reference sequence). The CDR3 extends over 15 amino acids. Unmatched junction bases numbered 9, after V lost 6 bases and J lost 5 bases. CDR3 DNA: TGTGCCAGTAGGCCCCGGGACAGGGGCATCGAGACCCAGTACTTC. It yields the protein CASRPRDRGIETQYF.

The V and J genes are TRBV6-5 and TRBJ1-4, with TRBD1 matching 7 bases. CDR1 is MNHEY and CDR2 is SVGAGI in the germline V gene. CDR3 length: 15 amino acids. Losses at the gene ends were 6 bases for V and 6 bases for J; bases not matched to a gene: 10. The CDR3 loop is CASRFGGGGHEKLFF. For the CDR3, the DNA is TGTGCCAGCAGGTTCGGGGGAGGGGGCCATGAAAAACTGTTTTTT.

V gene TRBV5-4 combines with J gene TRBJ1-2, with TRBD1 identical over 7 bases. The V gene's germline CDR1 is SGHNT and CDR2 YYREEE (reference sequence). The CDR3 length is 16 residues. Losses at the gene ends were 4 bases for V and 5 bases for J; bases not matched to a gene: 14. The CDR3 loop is CASSPGEGARGYGYTF. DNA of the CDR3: TGTGCCAGCAGCCCTGGTGAGGGGGCGCGGGGTTATGGCTACACCTTC.

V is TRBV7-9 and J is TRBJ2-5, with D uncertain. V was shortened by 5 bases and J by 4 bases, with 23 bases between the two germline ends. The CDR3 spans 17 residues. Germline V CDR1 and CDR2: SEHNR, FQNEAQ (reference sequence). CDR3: CASSPTMSWRFGETQYF. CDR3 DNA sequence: TGTGCCAGCAGCCCGACCATGAGCTGGCGTTTCGGAGAGACCCAGTACTTC.

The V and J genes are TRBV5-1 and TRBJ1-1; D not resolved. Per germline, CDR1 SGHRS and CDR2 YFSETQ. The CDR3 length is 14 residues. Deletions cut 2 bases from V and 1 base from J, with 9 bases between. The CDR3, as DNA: TGCGCCAGCAGCTTCGATTGGCCGAACACTGAAGCTTTCTTT. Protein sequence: CASSFDWPNTEAFF. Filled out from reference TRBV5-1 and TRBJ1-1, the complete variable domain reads KAGVTQTPRYLIKTRGQQVTLSCSPISGHRSVSWYQQTPGQGLQFLFEYFSETQRNKGNFPGRFSGRQFSNSRSEMNVSTLELGDSALYLCASSFDWPNTEAFFGQGTRLTVV.

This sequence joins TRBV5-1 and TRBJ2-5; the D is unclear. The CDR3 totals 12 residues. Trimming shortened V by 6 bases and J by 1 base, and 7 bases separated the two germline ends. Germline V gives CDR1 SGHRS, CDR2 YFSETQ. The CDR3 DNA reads TGCGCCAGCACCGACCTCCAAGAGACCCAGTACTTC. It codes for CASTDLQETQYF.

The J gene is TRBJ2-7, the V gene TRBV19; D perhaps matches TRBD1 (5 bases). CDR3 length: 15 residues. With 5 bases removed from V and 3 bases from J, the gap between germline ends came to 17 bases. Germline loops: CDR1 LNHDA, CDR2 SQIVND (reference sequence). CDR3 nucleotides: TGTGCCAGTAGTTTCCCCCCGGACATCCACTACGAGCAGTACTTC. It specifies CASSFPPDIHYEQYF.

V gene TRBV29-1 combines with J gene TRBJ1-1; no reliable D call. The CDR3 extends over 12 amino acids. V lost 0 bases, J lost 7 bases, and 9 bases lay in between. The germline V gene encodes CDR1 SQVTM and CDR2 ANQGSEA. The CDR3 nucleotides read TGCAGCGTTGAAGATAATAGACATGAAGCTTTCTTT. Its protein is CSVEDNRHEAFF. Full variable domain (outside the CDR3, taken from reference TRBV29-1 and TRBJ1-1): SAVISQKPSRDICQRGTSLTIQCQVDSQVTMMFWYRQQPGQSLTLIATANQGSEATYESGFVIDKFPISRPNLTFSTLTVSNMSPEDSSIYLCSVEDNRHEAFFGQGTRLTVV.

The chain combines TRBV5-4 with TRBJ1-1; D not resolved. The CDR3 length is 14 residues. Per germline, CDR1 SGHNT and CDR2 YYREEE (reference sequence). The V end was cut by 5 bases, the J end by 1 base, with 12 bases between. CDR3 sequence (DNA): TGTGCCAGCAGTCCAAATGAGAGGAACACTGAAGCTTTCTTT. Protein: CASSPNERNTEAFF.

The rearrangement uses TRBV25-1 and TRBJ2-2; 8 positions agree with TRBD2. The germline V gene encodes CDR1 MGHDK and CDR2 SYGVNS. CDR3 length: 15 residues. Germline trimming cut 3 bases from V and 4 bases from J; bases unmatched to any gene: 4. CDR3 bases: TGTGCCAGCAGTGATCCGCGGGGGGCCACCGGGGAGCTGTTTTTT. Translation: CASSDPRGATGELFF.

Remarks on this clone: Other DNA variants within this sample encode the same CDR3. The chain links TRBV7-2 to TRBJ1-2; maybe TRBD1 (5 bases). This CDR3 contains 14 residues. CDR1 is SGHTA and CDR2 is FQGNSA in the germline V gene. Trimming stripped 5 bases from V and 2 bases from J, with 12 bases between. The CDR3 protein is CASSLREGNYGYTF. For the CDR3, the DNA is TGTGCCAGCAGCCTCAGGGAGGGGAACTATGGCTACACCTTC.

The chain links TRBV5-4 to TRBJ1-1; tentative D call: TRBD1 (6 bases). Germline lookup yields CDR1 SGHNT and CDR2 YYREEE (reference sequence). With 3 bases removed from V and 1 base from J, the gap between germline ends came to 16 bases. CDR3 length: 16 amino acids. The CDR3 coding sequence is TGTGCCAGCAGCTCTTCCCACTCGGACAGGAACACTGAAGCTTTCTTT. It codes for CASSSSHSDRNTEAFF. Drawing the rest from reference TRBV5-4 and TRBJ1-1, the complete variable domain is ETGVTQSPTHLIKTRGQQVTLRCSSQSGHNTVSWYQQALGQGPQFIFQYYREEENGRGNFPPRFSGLQFPNYSSELNVNALELDDSALYLCASSSSHSDRNTEAFFGQGTRLTVV.

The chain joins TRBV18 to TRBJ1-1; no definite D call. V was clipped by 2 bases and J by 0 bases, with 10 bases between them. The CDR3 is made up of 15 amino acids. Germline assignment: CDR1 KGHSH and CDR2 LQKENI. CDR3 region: CASSPGNTMNTEAFF. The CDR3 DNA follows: TGTGCCAGCTCACCAGGTAACACGATGAACACTGAAGCTTTCTTT.

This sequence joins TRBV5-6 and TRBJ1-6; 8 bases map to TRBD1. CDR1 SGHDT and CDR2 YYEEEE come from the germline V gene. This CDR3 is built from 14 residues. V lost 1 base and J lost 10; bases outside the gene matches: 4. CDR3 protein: CASSLWTGRSPLHF. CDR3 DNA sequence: TGTGCCAGCAGCTTGTGGACAGGGCGCTCACCCCTCCACTTT.

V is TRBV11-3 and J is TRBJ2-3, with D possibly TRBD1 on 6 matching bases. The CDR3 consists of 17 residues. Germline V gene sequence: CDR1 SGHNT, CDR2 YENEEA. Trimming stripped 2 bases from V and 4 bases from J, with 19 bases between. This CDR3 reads CASSLKGVRWGPDTQYF. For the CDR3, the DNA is TGTGCCAGCAGCTTAAAGGGGGTTAGGTGGGGTCCAGATACGCAGTATTTT.

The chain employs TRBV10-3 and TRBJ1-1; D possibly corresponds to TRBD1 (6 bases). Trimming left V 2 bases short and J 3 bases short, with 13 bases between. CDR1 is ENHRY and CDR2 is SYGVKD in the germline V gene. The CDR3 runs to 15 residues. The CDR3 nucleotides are TGTGCCATCAGTGAGACTGGGGGCTGGGACACTGAAGCTTTCTTT. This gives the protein CAISETGGWDTEAFF.

The DNA for the CDR3 is TGCGCCAGCAGCTTGGTCGGGGACACTACTGGGGCCCAGTACTTC. This sequence encodes CASSLVGDTTGAQYF. This sequence joins TRBV5-1 and TRBJ2-7; possible D gene TRBD1, 6 bases. CDR1 and CDR2 from the germline V gene are SGHRS and YFSETQ. V lost 0 bases and J 10 bases, leaving 20 bases between the germline ends. The length of the CDR3 is 15 residues.

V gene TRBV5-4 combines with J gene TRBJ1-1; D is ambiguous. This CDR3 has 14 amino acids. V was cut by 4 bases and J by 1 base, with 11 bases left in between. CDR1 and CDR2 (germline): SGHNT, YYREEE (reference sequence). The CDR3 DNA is TGTGCCAGCAGCGCCTCTTACACGAACACTGAAGCTTTCTTT. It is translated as CASSASYTNTEAFF.

This CDR3 is CASSLVVATDTQYF. The CDR3 DNA is TGTGCCAGCAGCTTAGTAGTGGCCACAGATACGCAGTATTTT. V usage is TRBV7-2 and J usage is TRBJ2-3; D gene uncertain. Germline CDR1 reads SGHTA; CDR2 reads FQGNSA. Trimming pared 1 base from V and 2 bases from J, leaving 7 bases between. This CDR3 is built from 14 residues.

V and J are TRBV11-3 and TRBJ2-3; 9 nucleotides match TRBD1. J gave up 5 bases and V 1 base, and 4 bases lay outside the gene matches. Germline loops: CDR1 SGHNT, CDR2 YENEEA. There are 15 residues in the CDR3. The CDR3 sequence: CASSLGTGVGDTQYF. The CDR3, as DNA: TGTGCCAGCAGCTTAGGGACAGGGGTTGGAGATACGCAGTATTTT.

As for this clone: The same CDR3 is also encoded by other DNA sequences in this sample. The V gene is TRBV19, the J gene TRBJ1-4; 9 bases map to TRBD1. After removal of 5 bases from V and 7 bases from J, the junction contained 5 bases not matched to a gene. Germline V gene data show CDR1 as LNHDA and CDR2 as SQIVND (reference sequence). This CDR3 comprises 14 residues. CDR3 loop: CASSLQGASEKLFF. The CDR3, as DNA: TGTGCCAGTAGTCTACAGGGGGCGAGTGAAAAACTGTTTTTT.

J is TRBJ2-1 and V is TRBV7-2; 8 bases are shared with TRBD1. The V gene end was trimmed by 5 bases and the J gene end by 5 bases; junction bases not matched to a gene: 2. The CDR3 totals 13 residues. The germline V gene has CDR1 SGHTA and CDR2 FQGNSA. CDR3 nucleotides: TGTGCCAGCAGCATACAGGGGGACAATGAGCAGTTCTTC. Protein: CASSIQGDNEQFF.

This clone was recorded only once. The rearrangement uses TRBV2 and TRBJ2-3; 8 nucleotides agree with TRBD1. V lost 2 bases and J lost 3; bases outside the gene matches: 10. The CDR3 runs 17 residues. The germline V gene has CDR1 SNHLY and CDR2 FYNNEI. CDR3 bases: TGTGCCAGCAGTGAATCTGGGACAGGAATGTGGACAGATACGCAGTATTTT. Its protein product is CASSESGTGMWTDTQYF.